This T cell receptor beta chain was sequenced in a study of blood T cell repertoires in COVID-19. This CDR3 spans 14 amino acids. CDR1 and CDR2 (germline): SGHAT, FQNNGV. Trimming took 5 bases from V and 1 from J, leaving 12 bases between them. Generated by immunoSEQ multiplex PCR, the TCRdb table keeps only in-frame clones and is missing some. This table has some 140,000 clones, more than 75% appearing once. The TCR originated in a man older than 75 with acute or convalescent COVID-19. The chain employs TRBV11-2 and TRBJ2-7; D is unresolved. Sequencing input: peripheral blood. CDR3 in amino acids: CASSLATSSYEQYF. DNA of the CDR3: TGTGCCAGCAGCCTCGCGACATCTTCCTACGAGCAGTACTTC.